These 18 T cell receptor beta chains were sequenced from one sample in a study of blood T cell repertoires in COVID-19. Sequenced by immunoSEQ multiplex PCR; TCRdb stores in-frame clones only, minus some. The table shows about 160,000 clones, with roughly 80% occurring only once. Sequenced: peripheral blood. These receptors all come from a man aged 65 to 79 with acute or convalescent COVID-19.

In its sample, this clone was seen once. The chain has TRBV4-1 and TRBJ2-1; 7 bases are a match to TRBD2. The CDR3 extends over 16 amino acids. In germline, CDR1 is MGHRA, CDR2 YSYEKL. V lost 3 bases and J lost 4; bases outside the gene matches: 9. The CDR3 loop reads CASSQGLAETYNEQFF. CDR3 DNA sequence: TGCGCCAGCAGCCAGGGTCTAGCGGAGACTTACAATGAGCAGTTCTTC.

The chain couples TRBV7-9 to TRBJ2-2, with 8 bases that match TRBD1. CDR1 is SEHNR, CDR2 FQNEAQ, per germline (reference sequence). Trimming at V came to 5 bases and at J to 3 bases, leaving 11 bases not matched to a gene. The CDR3 runs to 17 residues. CDR3 residues: CASSRGIGQGDTGELFF. The CDR3 DNA follows: TGTGCCAGCAGCCGTGGTATAGGACAGGGTGACACCGGGGAGCTGTTTTTT.

The chain couples TRBV5-1 to TRBJ1-1; D not certain. The V end lost 4 bases, the J end lost 1 base, and 11 bases lay between the germline ends. Per germline, CDR1 SGHRS and CDR2 YFSETQ. This CDR3 region has 14 residues. Written as DNA, the CDR3 is TGCGCCAGCAGCGACCAGGCGAAGAACACTGAAGCTTTCTTT. Translating it yields CASSDQAKNTEAFF.

V is TRBV6-5 and J is TRBJ2-3, with D possibly TRBD1 on 5 matching bases. The V gene's germline CDR1 is MNHEY and CDR2 SVGAGI. V lost 5 bases and J 6 bases, leaving 12 bases between the germline ends. CDR3 length: 13 residues. CDR3 in DNA: TGTGCCAGCAGTAGGGGCTGGTCGGATACGCAGTATTTT. Its translation: CASSRGWSDTQYF.

The chain uses TRBV7-2 and TRBJ2-1, with a tentative D call TRBD2 (5 bases). Trimming pared 2 bases from V and 9 bases from J, leaving 23 bases between. Per the germline V gene, CDR1 is SGHTA and CDR2 is FQGNSA. The CDR3 length is 17 residues. CDR3 loop: CASSLKLRVLEPFEQFF. The CDR3 nucleotides read TGTGCCAGCAGCTTAAAGTTACGGGTACTAGAGCCCTTTGAGCAGTTCTTC.

This clone appeared once. The chain couples TRBV3-1 (or the pseudogene TRBV3-2) to TRBJ1-1; possibly TRBD1 for D (6 bases). This CDR3 is 13 amino acids long. The ends were cut back, 5 bases at V and 2 bases at J, with 9 bases in the middle. CDR1 and CDR2 (germline): LGHDT, YNNKEL (reference sequence). Written as DNA, the CDR3 is TGTGCCAGCAGCGTACAGGGAAACACTGAAGCTTTCTTT. Amino acids: CASSVQGNTEAFF.

The J gene is TRBJ1-5, the V gene TRBV7-2; 8 nucleotides agree with TRBD1. The CDR3 has 16 amino acids. Trimming cost V 5 bases and J 4 bases; bases outside gene matches: 10. Germline loops: CDR1 SGHTA, CDR2 FQGNSA. The CDR3 sequence: CASSGGLDRVNQPQHF. Here the CDR3 DNA reads TGTGCCAGCAGCGGGGGGTTGGACAGGGTGAATCAGCCCCAGCATTTT.

The gene calls are TRBV2 and TRBJ1-4; TRBD1 matches at 7 bases. The CDR3 is 17 residues long. The germline CDR1 and CDR2 sequences are SNHLY and FYNNEI. With 6 bases clipped from V and 8 bases from J, the junction kept 18 bases outside the gene matches. CDR3 region: CASRTWKQGGSGEKLFF. The CDR3 DNA reads as TGTGCCAGCAGGACCTGGAAGCAAGGGGGCAGCGGCGAAAAACTGTTTTTT.

J is TRBJ2-5 and V is TRBV28, with 7 bases that match TRBD1. CDR1 is MDHEN, CDR2 SYDVKM, per germline. Unmatched junction bases numbered 5, after V lost 2 bases and J lost 2 bases. This CDR3 region has 15 residues. CDR3 sequence (DNA): TGTGCCAGCAGTTTAAGGGACAGTTATCAAGAGACCCAGTACTTC. Protein product: CASSLRDSYQETQYF. Combining the CDR3 with reference TRBV28 and TRBJ2-5 gives the whole variable domain DVKVTQSSRYLVKRTGEKVFLECVQDMDHENMFWYRQDPGLGLRLIYFSYDVKMKEKGDIPEGYSVSREKKERFSLILESASTNQTSMYLCASSLRDSYQETQYFGPGTRLLVL.

This clone has only one observation. The chain recombines TRBV7-3 with TRBJ1-4; D remains ambiguous. Trimming removed 2 bases at V and 3 bases at J, with 7 bases between. The germline V gene has CDR1 SGHTA and CDR2 FQGTGA. The CDR3 extends over 14 amino acids. CDR3 nucleotides: TGTGCCAGCAGCTTATCCCCAGCTAATGAAAAACTGTTTTTT. It yields the protein CASSLSPANEKLFF.

The chain recombines TRBV7-6 with TRBJ2-1; TRBD2 agrees at 12 bases. This CDR3 has 17 residues. After removal of 5 bases from V and 0 bases from J, the junction contained 5 bases not matched to a gene. CDR1 is SGHVS, CDR2 FNYEAQ, per germline. The CDR3 DNA reads as TGTGCCAGCAGCACCTGGACTAGCGGGACCTCCTACAATGAGCAGTTCTTC. It yields the protein CASSTWTSGTSYNEQFF.

This chain links TRBV10-3 with TRBJ1-5, with D perhaps TRBD1 (5 bases). The V and J ends lost 2 bases and 3 bases respectively, with 8 bases between them. CDR1 and CDR2 from the germline V gene are ENHRY and SYGVKD. The CDR3 extends over 14 amino acids. The chain's CDR3 is CAISEGADNQPQHF. CDR3 DNA sequence: TGTGCCATCAGTGAGGGGGCAGACAATCAGCCCCAGCATTTT.

The table lists this clone with a few counts. V and J are TRBV14 and TRBJ1-1; TRBD1 agrees at 9 bases. V shed 4 bases, J shed 1 base, and the junction held 10 bases outside the gene matches. In germline, CDR1 is SGHDN, CDR2 FVKESK. The CDR3 covers 17 residues. This chain's CDR3 is CASSPEIQGARNTEAFF. The CDR3 DNA is TGTGCCAGCAGCCCTGAAATACAGGGGGCCCGGAACACTGAAGCTTTCTTT. Full variable domain (missing parts from reference TRBV14 and TRBJ1-1): EAGVTQFPSHSVIEKGQTVTLRCDPISGHDNLYWYRRVMGKEIKFLLHFVKESKQDESGMPNNRFLAERTGGTYSTLKVQPAELEDSGVYFCASSPEIQGARNTEAFFGQGTRLTVV.

Remarks on this clone: Other DNA sequences in the sample encode the same CDR3. V usage is TRBV5-1 and J usage is TRBJ1-2; D remains unclear. Trimming removed 0 bases at V and 3 bases at J, with 9 bases between. Germline CDR1 is SGHRS and CDR2 is YFSETQ. The CDR3 runs to 14 residues. The DNA of the CDR3 is TGCGCCAGCAGCTTGGCGGGGAGTGACTATGGCTACACCTTC. Its protein product is CASSLAGSDYGYTF.

The chain couples TRBV5-1 to TRBJ2-3; D is perhaps TRBD1 (6 bases). CDR3 length equals 16 residues. Germline V gives CDR1 SGHRS, CDR2 YFSETQ. The V end was cut by 0 bases, the J end by 1 base, with 12 bases between. In DNA, the CDR3 is TGCGCCAGCAGCTTGGCCCCGGACAGCCGCACAGATACGCAGTATTTT. This translates into CASSLAPDSRTDTQYF. Filled out from reference TRBV5-1 and TRBJ2-3, the complete variable domain reads KAGVTQTPRYLIKTRGQQVTLSCSPISGHRSVSWYQQTPGQGLQFLFEYFSETQRNKGNFPGRFSGRQFSNSRSEMNVSTLELGDSALYLCASSLAPDSRTDTQYFGPGTRLTVL.

This rearrangement joins TRBV5-8 to TRBJ1-5; D remains ambiguous. The CDR3 runs to 14 residues. The germline CDR1 and CDR2 sequences are SGHTS and YDEGEE. With 1 base removed from V and 6 bases from J, the gap between germline ends came to 11 bases. Here the CDR3 reads CASSLFSRGQPQHF. DNA of the CDR3: TGTGCCAGCAGCTTGTTCTCTCGAGGTCAGCCCCAGCATTTT.

This sequence joins TRBV14 and TRBJ2-3; tentatively, D is TRBD2 (6 bases). The V end was cut by 3 bases, the J end by 9 bases, with 16 bases between. The germline V gene has CDR1 SGHDN and CDR2 FVKESK. The CDR3 spans 14 residues. The CDR3 DNA sequence: TGTGCCAGCAGCCACCGGGAAGGACTAAGGACGCAGTATTTT. It specifies CASSHREGLRTQYF.

The J gene is TRBJ2-5, the V gene TRBV18; a weak D match, TRBD2 (6 bases). The length of the CDR3 is 14 residues. Germline values: CDR1 KGHSH, CDR2 LQKENI. V gave up 6 bases and J gave up 5 bases, with 16 bases separating them. CDR3 protein: CASSLLRGGETQYF. In nucleotides, the CDR3 is TGTGCCAGCTCCCTGCTTAGAGGAGGGGAGACCCAGTACTTC.